Listed below are T cell receptor beta chains from one sample, sequenced in a study of cytomegalovirus exposure and HLA in healthy donors. Sequencing used immunoSEQ multiplex PCR; TCRdb keeps in-frame clones, though not all of them. The sample contains 120,000 or so clones, around 78% of which appear only once. The sequenced material came from PBMCs. These receptors were taken from a man between 18 and 29 years old in good health and CMV-seropositive. The CDR3 runs from the conserved cysteine through the conserved F or W. A D gene is named only where the DNA matches it firmly. Clone sizes are given selectively: once, few, many, or a class where the clone is expanded.

clone size: many; J gene: TRBJ2-2; V gene: TRBV23-1; D gene: TRBD1; CDR3 protein: CASTDRVETGELFF; CDR3 DNA: TGCGCCAGCACTGACAGGGTGGAAACCGGGGAGCTGTTTTTT
clone size: once; J gene: TRBJ1-5; V gene: TRBV30; D gene: TRBD1; CDR3 protein: CAWSSTGGSNQPQHF; CDR3 DNA: TGTGCCTGGAGTTCCACAGGGGGGAGCAATCAGCCCCAGCATTTT
clone size: NA; J gene: TRBJ2-5; V gene: TRBV11-2; D gene: NA; CDR3 protein: CASSLASARLQYQETQYF; CDR3 DNA: TGTGCCAGCAGCTTAGCATCGGCGAGGCTCCAGTACCAAGAGACCCAGTACTTC
clone size: NA; J gene: TRBJ2-7; V gene: TRBV7-9; D gene: NA; CDR3 protein: CASSLISSYEQYF; CDR3 DNA: TGTGCCAGCAGCTTAATCAGTTCCTACGAGCAGTACTTC
clone size: NA; J gene: TRBJ1-2; V gene: TRBV18; D gene: NA; CDR3 protein: CASSPGDTDGYTF; CDR3 DNA: TGTGCCAGCTCACCAGGGGACACTGATGGCTACACCTTC
clone size: NA; J gene: TRBJ2-1; V gene: TRBV7-9; D gene: TRBD2; CDR3 protein: CASSLDGGGANEQFF; CDR3 DNA: TGTGCCAGCAGCTTAGATGGCGGGGGGGCCAATGAGCAGTTCTTC
clone size: NA; J gene: TRBJ1-1; V gene: TRBV4-2; D gene: NA; CDR3 protein: CASSQHPREALTEAFF; CDR3 DNA: TGTGCCAGCAGCCAACACCCCAGGGAGGCACTTACTGAAGCTTTCTTT
clone size: NA; J gene: TRBJ2-3; V gene: TRBV7-6; D gene: TRBD2; CDR3 protein: CASSLAGTSGDPQYF; CDR3 DNA: TGTGCCAGCAGCTTAGCCGGGACTAGCGGGGACCCGCAGTATTTT
clone size: NA; J gene: TRBJ1-2; V gene: TRBV19; D gene: TRBD1; CDR3 protein: CASSPGGYGYTF; CDR3 DNA: TGTGCCAGTAGCCCAGGGGGGTATGGCTACACCTTC
clone size: NA; J gene: TRBJ2-3; V gene: TRBV4-1; D gene: TRBD2; CDR3 protein: CASSLQPLAGADTQYF; CDR3 DNA: TGCGCCAGCAGCCTTCAGCCACTAGCGGGAGCAGATACGCAGTATTTT
clone size: few; J gene: TRBJ1-1; V gene: TRBV6-5; D gene: NA; CDR3 protein: CASVSSGTGTEAFF; CDR3 DNA: TGTGCCAGTGTCTCTAGTGGCACAGGGACTGAAGCTTTCTTT
clone size: NA; J gene: TRBJ1-1; V gene: TRBV5-1; D gene: NA; CDR3 protein: CASSWAGGYDTEAFF; CDR3 DNA: TGCGCCAGCAGCTGGGCGGGGGGGTACGACACTGAAGCTTTCTTT
clone size: NA; J gene: TRBJ1-1; V gene: TRBV28; D gene: TRBD1; CDR3 protein: CASSFGTANTEAFF; CDR3 DNA: TGTGCCAGCAGTTTTGGGACAGCGAACACTGAAGCTTTCTTT
clone size: NA; J gene: TRBJ2-5; V gene: TRBV27; D gene: NA; CDR3 protein: CASSSSLTRETQYF; CDR3 DNA: TGTGCCAGCAGTTCCTCCCTAACCCGCGAGACCCAGTACTTC
clone size: NA; J gene: TRBJ1-1; V gene: TRBV20-1; D gene: NA; CDR3 protein: CSARDVSGAFF; CDR3 DNA: TGCAGTGCTAGAGATGTCTCGGGAGCTTTCTTT
clone size: NA; J gene: TRBJ1-5; V gene: TRBV5-6; D gene: NA; CDR3 protein: CASSLYGLSNQPQHF; CDR3 DNA: TGTGCCAGCAGCTTGTACGGGTTGAGCAATCAGCCCCAGCATTTT
clone size: NA; J gene: TRBJ2-1; V gene: TRBV7-8; D gene: TRBD1; CDR3 protein: CASSGTGTGLYNEQFF; CDR3 DNA: TGTGCCAGCAGCGGAACCGGGACAGGTCTCTACAATGAGCAGTTCTTC
clone size: NA; J gene: TRBJ1-4; V gene: TRBV6-6; D gene: TRBD1; CDR3 protein: CASRPRQGNEKLFF; CDR3 DNA: TGTGCCAGCCGCCCTAGACAGGGTAATGAAAAACTGTTTTTT
clone size: NA; J gene: TRBJ2-2; V gene: TRBV7-7; D gene: NA; CDR3 protein: CASSGGAGTGELFF; CDR3 DNA: TGTGCCAGCAGCGGGGGGGCCGGCACCGGGGAGCTGTTTTTT
clone size: once; J gene: TRBJ2-7; V gene: TRBV28; D gene: TRBD1; CDR3 protein: CASRPRTGGVEQYF; CDR3 DNA: TGTGCCAGCAGACCTAGGACAGGGGGCGTAGAGCAGTACTTC
clone size: NA; J gene: TRBJ2-3; V gene: TRBV6-5; D gene: NA; CDR3 protein: CASSERTGMDTQYF; CDR3 DNA: TGTGCCAGCAGTGAAAGAACAGGGATGGATACGCAGTATTTT